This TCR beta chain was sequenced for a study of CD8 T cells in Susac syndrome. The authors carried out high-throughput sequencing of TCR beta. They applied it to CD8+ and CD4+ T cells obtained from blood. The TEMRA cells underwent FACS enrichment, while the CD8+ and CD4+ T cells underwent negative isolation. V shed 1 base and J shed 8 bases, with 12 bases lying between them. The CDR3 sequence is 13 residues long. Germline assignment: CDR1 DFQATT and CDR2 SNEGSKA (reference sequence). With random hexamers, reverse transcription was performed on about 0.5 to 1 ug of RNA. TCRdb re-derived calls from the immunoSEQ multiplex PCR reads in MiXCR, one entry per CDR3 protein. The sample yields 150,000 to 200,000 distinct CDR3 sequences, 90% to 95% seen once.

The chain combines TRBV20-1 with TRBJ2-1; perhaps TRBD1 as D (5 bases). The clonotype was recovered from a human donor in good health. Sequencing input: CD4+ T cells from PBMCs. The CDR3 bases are TGCAGTGCTAGAGGGTCGAGCAGGGATGAGCAGTTCTTC. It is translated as CSARGSSRDEQFF.